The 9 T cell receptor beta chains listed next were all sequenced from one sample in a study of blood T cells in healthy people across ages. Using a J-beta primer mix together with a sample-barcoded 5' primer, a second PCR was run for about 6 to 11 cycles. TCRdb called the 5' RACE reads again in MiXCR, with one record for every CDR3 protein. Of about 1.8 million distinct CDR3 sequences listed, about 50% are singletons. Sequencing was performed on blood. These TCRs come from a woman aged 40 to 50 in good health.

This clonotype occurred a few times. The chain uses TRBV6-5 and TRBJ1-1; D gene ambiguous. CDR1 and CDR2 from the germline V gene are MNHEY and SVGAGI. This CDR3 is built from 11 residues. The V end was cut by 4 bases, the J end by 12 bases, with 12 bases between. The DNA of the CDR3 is TGTGCCAGCAGTTCTGTCGCGATAACTTTCTTT. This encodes CASSSVAITFF.

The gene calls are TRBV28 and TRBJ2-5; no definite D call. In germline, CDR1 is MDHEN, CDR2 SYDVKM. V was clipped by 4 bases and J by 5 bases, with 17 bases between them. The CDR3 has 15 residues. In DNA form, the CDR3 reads TGTGCCAGCAGTTCCGGACGGATCGGGCGGGAGACCCAGTACTTC. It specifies CASSSGRIGRETQYF. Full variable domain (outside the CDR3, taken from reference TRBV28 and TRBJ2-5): DVKVTQSSRYLVKRTGEKVFLECVQDMDHENMFWYRQDPGLGLRLIYFSYDVKMKEKGDIPEGYSVSREKKERFSLILESASTNQTSMYLCASSSGRIGRETQYFGPGTRLLVL.

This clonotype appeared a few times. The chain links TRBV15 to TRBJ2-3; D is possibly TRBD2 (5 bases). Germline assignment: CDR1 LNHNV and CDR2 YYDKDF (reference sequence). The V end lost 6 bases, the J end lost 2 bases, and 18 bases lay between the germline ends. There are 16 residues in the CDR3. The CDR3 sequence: CATRRDWETYTDTQYF. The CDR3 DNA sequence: TGTGCCACCAGGCGCGACTGGGAGACCTACACAGATACGCAGTATTTT.

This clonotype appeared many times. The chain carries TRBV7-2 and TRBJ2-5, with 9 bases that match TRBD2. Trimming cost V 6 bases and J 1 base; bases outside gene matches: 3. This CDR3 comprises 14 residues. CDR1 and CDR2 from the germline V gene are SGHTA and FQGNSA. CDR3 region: CASSGGGVQETQYF. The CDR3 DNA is TGTGCCAGCAGTGGCGGGGGGGTCCAAGAGACCCAGTACTTC.

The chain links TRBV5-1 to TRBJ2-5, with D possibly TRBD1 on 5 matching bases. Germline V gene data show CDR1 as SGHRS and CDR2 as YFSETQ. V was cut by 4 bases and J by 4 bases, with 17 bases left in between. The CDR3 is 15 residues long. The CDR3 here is CASSDGQLWRETQYF. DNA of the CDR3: TGCGCCAGCAGCGACGGACAACTATGGAGAGAGACCCAGTACTTC.

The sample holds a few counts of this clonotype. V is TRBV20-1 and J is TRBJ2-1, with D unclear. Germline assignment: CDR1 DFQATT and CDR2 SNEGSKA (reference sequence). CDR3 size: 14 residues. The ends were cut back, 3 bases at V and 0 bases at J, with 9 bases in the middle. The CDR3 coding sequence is TGCAGTGCTAGTGGCAGGAGCTCCTACAATGAGCAGTTCTTC. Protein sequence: CSASGRSSYNEQFF.

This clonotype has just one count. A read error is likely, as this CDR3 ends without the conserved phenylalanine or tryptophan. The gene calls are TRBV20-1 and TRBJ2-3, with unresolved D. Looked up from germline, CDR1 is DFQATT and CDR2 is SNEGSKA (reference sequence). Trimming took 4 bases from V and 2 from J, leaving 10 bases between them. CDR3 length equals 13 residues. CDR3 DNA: TGCAGTGCTACTCGGCCTAACACAGATACGCAGTATTTG. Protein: CSATRPNTDTQYL.

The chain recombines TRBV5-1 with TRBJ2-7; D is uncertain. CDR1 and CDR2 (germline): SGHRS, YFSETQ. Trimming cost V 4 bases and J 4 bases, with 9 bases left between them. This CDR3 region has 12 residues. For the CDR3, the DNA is TGCGCCAGCAGCCTCATAGATTACGAGCAGTACTTC. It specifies CASSLIDYEQYF.

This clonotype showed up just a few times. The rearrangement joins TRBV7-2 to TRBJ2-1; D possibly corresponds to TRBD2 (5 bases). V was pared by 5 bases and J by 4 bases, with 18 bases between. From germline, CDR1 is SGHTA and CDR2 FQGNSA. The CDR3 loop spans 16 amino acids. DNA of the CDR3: TGTGCCAGCAGCAGATCCGTGGGGAGACTGTACAATGAGCAGTTCTTC. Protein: CASSRSVGRLYNEQFF.